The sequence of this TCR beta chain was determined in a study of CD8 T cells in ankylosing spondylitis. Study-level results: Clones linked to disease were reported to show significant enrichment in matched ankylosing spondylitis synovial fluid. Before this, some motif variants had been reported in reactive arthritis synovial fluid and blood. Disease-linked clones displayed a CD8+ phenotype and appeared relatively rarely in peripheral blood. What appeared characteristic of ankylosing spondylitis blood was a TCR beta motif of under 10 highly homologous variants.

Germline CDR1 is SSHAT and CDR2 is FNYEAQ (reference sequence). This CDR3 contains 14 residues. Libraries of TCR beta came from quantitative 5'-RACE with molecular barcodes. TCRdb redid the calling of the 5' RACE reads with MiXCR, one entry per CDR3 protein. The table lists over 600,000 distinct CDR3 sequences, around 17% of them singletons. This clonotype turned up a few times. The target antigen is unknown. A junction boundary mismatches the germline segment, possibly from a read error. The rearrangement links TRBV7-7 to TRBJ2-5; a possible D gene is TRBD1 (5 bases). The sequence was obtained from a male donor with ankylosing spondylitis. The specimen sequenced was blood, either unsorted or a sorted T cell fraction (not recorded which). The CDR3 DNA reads TGTGCTAGCAGCTTACAGGCAGGGATAGAGACCCAGTACTTC. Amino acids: CASSLQAGIETQYF.